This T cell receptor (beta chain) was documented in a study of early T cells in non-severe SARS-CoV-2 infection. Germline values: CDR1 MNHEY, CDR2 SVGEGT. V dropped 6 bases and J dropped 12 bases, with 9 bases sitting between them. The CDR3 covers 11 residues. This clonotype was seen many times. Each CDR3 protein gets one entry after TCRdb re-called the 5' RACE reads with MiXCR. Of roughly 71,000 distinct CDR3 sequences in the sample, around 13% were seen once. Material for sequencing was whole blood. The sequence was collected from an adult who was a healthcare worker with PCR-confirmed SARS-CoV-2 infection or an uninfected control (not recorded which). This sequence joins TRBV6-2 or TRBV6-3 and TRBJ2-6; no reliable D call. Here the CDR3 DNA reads TGTGCCAGCAGCCTACGCGGCGTCCTGACTTTC. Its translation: CASSLRGVLTF.